Below are 5 T cell receptor beta chains sequenced from a single sample in a study of beta chain features in type 1 diabetes. The entirety of the isolated RNA underwent reverse transcription, so expressed TCRB transcripts were sequenced. Assay: immunoSEQ multiplex PCR; the TCRdb copy retains only in-frame clones and omits some. Of approximately 100,000 clones listed, roughly 43% were seen once; the top ten hold more than 0.06%. Sequenced input: stem cell memory CD4+ T cells from blood. The source is a woman aged 18 to 35 in good health.

This clone appeared a few times. The gene calls are TRBV1 and TRBJ1-2. TRBV1 is labeled a pseudogene. The CDR3 is made up of 17 amino acids. The CDR3 here is CTSSQDRVFCGNYGYTF. As DNA, the CDR3 is TGCACCAGCAGCCAAGATCGGGTATTTTGCGGGAACTATGGCTACACCTTC.

Only a few counts were recorded for this clone. This chain links TRBV19 with TRBJ1-2; TRBD1 might be the D (6 bases). The CDR3 spans 14 residues. Germline V CDR1 and CDR2: LNHDA, SQIVND (reference sequence). V was pared by 7 bases and J by 8 bases, with 20 bases between. The CDR3 bases are TGTGCCAGTAAACCCCATAACAGGGATGGAGGCTACACCTTC. Amino acids: CASKPHNRDGGYTF.

The chain joins TRBV11-2 to TRBJ1-2, with TRBD1 identical over 9 bases. Germline CDR1 SGHAT, CDR2 FQNNGV. The V and J ends lost 5 bases and 4 bases, in that order; junction bases with no gene match: 5. This CDR3 has 14 amino acids. For the CDR3, the DNA is TGTGCCAGCAGCCAGACAGGGGGGGGCTATGGCTACACCTTC. Translated, it gives CASSQTGGGYGYTF.

V and J are TRBV7-9 and TRBJ2-1, with a possible D match to TRBD1 (6 bases). The V gene lost 4 bases and the J gene lost 1 base, with 11 bases spanning the gap. The germline V gene has CDR1 SEHNR and CDR2 FQNEAQ (reference sequence). This CDR3 has 15 amino acids. CDR3 bases: TGTGCCAGCAGCTCCCAGGGGCAATCCTACAATGAGCAGTTCTTC. This encodes CASSSQGQSYNEQFF.

The chain combines TRBV11-2 with TRBJ1-4, with D perhaps TRBD1 (5 bases). V lost 5 bases to trimming and J lost 6 bases, with 13 bases between them. Germline lookup yields CDR1 SGHAT and CDR2 FQNNGV. This CDR3 spans 14 amino acids. The chain's CDR3 is CASSRRGGDEKLFF. The DNA of the CDR3 is TGTGCCAGCAGCCGAAGGGGAGGGGATGAAAAACTGTTTTTT.